This T cell receptor beta chain was sequenced for a study of T cells in Graves' hyperthyroidism and ophthalmopathy. TCR beta CDR3 region amplification was performed from RNA transcripts. Primed by the HTBI set, a first-round RT-PCR was run on the TCR CDR3. TCRdb called the multiplex PCR reads again in MiXCR, with one record for every CDR3 protein. The sample comprises roughly 570,000 distinct CDR3 sequences, roughly 50% of which are singletons, and around 7.7% rests with the top ten. Diagnoses rested on clinical symptoms, serum thyroxine and TRAb, thyroid ultrasound and orbital computed tomography. About this clonotype: Its antigen is undetermined.

Findings and caveats of the study: Classification by a 13 V-J model distinguished ophthalmopathy from stable hyperthyroidism.

The sequence was obtained from a young woman with Graves' hyperthyroidism. The sample consisted of peripheral blood or thyroid tissue (not recorded which).

The CDR3 DNA reads TGTGCCAGCAGATCCACTGAAGCTTTCTTT. As protein: CASRSTEAFF. The V call is TRBV7-1, the J call TRBJ1-1; D remains unclear. TRBV7-1 falls under the ORF class, with uncertain function. The CDR3 extends over 10 amino acids. Trimming stripped 6 bases from V and 4 bases from J, with 3 bases between.